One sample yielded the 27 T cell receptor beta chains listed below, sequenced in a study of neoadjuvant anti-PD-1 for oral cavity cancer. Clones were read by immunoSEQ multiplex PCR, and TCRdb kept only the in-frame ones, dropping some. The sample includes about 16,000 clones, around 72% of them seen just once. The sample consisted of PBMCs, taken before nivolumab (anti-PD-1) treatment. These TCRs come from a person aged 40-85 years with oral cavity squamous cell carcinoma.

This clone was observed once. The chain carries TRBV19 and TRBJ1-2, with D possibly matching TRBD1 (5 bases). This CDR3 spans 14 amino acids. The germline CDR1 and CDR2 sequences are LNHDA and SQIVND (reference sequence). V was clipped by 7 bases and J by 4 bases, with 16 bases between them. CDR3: CASTSGQIFYGYTF. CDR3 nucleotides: TGTGCCAGTACCTCGGGGCAGATTTTCTATGGCTACACCTTC.

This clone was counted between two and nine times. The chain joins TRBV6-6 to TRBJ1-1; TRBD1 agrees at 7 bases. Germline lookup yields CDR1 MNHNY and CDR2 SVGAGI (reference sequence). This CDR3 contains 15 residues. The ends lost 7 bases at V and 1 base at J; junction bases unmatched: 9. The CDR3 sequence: CASMEGAWGNTEAFF. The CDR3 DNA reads TGTGCCAGCATGGAGGGGGCTTGGGGGAACACTGAAGCTTTCTTT.

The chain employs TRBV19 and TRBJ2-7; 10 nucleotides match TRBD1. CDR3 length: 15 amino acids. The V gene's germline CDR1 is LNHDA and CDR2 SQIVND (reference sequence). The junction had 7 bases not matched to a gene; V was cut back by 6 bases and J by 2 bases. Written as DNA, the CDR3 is TGTGCCAGTAGACCGGGACAGGGGTTGACCTACGAGCAGTACTTC. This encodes CASRPGQGLTYEQYF. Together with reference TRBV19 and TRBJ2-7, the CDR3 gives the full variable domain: DGGITQSPKYLFRKEGQNVTLSCEQNLNHDAMYWYRQDPGQGLRLIYYSQIVNDFQKGDIAEGYSVSREKKESFPLTVTSAQKNPTAFYLCASRPGQGLTYEQYFGPGTRLTVT.

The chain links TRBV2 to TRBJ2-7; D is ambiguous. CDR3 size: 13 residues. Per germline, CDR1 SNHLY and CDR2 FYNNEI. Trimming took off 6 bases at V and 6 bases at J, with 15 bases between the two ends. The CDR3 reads CASRDLGRLEQYF. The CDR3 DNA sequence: TGTGCCAGCAGGGACCTCGGGCGGCTCGAGCAGTACTTC.

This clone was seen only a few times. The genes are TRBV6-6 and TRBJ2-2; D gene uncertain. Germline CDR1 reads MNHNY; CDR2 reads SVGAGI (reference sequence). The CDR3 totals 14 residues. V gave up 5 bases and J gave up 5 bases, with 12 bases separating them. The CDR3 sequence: CASSPQSETGELFF. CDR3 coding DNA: TGTGCCAGCAGTCCCCAGTCGGAGACCGGGGAGCTGTTTTTT.

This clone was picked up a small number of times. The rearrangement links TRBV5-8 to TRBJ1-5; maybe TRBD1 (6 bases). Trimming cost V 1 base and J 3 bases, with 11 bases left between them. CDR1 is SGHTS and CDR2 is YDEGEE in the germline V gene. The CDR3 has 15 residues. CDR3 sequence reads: CASSLYRALNQPQHF. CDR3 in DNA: TGTGCCAGCAGCTTGTACAGGGCCCTCAATCAGCCCCAGCATTTT.

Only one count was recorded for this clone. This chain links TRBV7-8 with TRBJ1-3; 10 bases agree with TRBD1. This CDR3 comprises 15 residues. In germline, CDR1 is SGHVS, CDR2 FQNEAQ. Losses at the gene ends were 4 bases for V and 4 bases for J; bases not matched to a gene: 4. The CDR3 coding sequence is TGTGCCAGCAGCTACCCGGGACAGGGGGGAAACACCATATATTTT. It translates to CASSYPGQGGNTIYF.

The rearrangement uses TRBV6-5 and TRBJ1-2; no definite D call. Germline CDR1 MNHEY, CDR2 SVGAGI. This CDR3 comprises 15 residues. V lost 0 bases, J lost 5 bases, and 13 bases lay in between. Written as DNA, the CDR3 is TGTGCCAGCAGTTACTCGAGCCCAGCTATGTATGGCTACACCTTC. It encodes CASSYSSPAMYGYTF.

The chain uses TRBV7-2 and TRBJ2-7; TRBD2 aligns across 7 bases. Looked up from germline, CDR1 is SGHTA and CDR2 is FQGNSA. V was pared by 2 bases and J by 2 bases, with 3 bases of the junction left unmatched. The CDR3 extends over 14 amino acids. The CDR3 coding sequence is TGTGCCAGCAGCTTACTAGCGGCTACCTACGAGCAGTACTTC. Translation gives CASSLLAATYEQYF.

The CDR3 sequence is CASSSETSGGASSHEQFF. The CDR3, as DNA: TGTGCCAGCAGCTCGGAGACTAGCGGGGGAGCCAGCTCCCATGAGCAGTTCTTC. The chain has TRBV7-9 and TRBJ2-1; TRBD2 aligns across 12 bases. After removal of 4 bases from V and 8 bases from J, the junction contained 15 bases not matched to a gene. The CDR3 loop spans 18 amino acids. CDR1 and CDR2 from the germline V gene are SEHNR and FQNEAQ (reference sequence).

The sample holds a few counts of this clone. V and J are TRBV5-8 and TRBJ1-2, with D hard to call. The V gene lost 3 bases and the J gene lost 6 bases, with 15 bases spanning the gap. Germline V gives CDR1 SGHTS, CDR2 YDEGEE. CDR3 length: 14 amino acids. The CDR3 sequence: CASSSVRTDHGYTF. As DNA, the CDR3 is TGTGCCAGCAGCTCAGTTCGGACTGACCATGGCTACACCTTC.

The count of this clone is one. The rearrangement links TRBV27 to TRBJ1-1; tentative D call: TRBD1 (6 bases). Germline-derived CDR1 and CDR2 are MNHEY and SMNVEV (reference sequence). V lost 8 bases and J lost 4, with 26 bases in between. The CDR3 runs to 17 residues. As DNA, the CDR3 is TGTGCCAGCTTCCTACAGGGCGCCAGGGGAGAAGTCACTGAAGCTTTCTTT. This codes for CASFLQGARGEVTEAFF.

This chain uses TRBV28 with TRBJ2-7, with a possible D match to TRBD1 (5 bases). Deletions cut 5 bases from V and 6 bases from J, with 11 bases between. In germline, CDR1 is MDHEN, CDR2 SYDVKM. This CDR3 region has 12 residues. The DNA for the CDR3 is TGTGCCAGCAGTCCTCAGGGTGGCGAGCAGTACTTC. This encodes CASSPQGGEQYF.

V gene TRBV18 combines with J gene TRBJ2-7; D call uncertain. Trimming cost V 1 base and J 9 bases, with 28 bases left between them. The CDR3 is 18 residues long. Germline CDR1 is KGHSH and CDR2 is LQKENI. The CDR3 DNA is TGTGCCAGCTCACCACTAAAGAGGCCAGTCCAGAAACCACGGCGGCAGTACTTC. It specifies CASSPLKRPVQKPRRQYF.

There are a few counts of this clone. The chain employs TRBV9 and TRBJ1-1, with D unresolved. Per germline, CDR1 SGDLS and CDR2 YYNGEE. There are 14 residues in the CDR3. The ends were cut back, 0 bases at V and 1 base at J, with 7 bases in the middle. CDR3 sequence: CASSVVWGNTEAFF. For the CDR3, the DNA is TGTGCCAGCAGCGTAGTTTGGGGGAACACTGAAGCTTTCTTT.

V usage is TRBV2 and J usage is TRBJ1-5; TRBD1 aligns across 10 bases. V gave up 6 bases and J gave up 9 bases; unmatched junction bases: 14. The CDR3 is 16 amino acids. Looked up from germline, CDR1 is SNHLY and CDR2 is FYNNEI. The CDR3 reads CASSVAGTGVLGPQHF. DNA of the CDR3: TGTGCCAGCAGCGTAGCCGGGACAGGGGTTCTTGGGCCCCAGCATTTT.

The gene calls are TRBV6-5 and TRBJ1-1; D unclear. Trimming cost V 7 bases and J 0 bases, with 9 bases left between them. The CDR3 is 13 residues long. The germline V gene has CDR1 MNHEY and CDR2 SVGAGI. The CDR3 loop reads CASKGQLNTEAFF. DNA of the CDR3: TGTGCCAGCAAGGGCCAGTTGAACACTGAAGCTTTCTTT.

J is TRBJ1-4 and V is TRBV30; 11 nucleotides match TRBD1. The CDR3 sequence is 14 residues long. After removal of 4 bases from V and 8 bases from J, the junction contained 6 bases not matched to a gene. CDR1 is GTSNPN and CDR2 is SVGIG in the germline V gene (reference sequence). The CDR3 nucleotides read TGTGCCTGGACTGGGGACAGGGGGGTGGAAAAACTGTTTTTT. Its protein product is CAWTGDRGVEKLFF.

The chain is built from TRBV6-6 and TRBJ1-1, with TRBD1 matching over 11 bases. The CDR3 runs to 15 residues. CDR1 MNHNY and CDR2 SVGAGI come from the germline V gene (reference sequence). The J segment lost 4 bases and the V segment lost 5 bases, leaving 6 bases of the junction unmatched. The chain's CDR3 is CASSGGQGAFTEAFF. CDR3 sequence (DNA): TGTGCCAGCAGTGGTGGACAGGGGGCTTTCACTGAAGCTTTCTTT.

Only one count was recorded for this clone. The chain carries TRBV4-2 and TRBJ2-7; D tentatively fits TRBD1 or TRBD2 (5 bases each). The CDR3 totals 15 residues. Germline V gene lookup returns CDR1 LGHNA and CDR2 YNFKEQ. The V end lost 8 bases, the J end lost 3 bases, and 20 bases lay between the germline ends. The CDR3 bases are TGTGCCAGCCAGCCCCTCCCGGGACGAAGCTACGAGCAGTACTTC. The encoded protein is CASQPLPGRSYEQYF.

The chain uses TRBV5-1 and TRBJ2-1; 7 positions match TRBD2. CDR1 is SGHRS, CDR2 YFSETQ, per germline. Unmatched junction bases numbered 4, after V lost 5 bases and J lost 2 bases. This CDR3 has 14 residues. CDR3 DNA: TGCGCCAGCAGACAGACTAGCCCCTACAATGAGCAGTTCTTC. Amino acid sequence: CASRQTSPYNEQFF.

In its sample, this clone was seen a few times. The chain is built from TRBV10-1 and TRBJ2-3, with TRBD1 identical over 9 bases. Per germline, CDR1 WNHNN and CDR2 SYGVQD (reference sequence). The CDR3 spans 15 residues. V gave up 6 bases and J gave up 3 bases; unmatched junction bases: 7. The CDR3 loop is CASSDVGQGTDTQYF. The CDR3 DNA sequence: TGCGCCAGCAGCGACGTCGGACAGGGGACAGATACGCAGTATTTT.

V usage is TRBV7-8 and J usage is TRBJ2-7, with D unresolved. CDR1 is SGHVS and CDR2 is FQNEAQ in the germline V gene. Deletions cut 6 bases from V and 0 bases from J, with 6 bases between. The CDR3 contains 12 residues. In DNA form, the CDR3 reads TGTGCCAGCAGTGGACGCTCCTACGAGCAGTACTTC. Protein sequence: CASSGRSYEQYF. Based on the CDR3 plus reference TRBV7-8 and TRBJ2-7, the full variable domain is GAGVSQSPRYKVAKRGQDVALRCDPISGHVSLFWYQQALGQGPEFLTYFQNEAQLDKSGLPSDRFFAERPEGSVSTLKIQRTQQEDSAVYLCASSGRSYEQYFGPGTRLTVT.

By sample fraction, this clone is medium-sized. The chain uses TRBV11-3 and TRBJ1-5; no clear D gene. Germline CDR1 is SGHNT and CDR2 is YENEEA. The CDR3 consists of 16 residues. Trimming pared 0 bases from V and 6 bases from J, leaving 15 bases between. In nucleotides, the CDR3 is TGTGCCAGCAGCTTAGATTGGAACCAACCAATTCAGCCCCAGCATTTT. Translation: CASSLDWNQPIQPQHF.

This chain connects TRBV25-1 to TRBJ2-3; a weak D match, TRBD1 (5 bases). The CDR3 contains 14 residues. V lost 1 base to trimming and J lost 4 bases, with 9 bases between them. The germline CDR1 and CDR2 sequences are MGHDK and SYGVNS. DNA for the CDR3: TGTGCCAGCAGTGAATCGGAAGGGGCAGATACGCAGTATTTT. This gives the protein CASSESEGADTQYF.

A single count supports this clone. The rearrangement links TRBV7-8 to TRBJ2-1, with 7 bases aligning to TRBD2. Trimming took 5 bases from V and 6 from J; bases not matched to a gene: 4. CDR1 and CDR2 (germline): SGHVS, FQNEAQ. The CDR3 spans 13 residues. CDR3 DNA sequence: TGTGCCAGCAGCGAGCGACTAGCCAATGAGCAGTTCTTC. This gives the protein CASSERLANEQFF. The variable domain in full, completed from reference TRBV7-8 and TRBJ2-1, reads GAGVSQSPRYKVAKRGQDVALRCDPISGHVSLFWYQQALGQGPEFLTYFQNEAQLDKSGLPSDRFFAERPEGSVSTLKIQRTQQEDSAVYLCASSERLANEQFFGPGTRLTVL.

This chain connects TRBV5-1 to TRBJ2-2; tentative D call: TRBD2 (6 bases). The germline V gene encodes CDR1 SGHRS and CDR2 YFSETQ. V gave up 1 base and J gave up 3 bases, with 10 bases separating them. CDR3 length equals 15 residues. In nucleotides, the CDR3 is TGCGCCAGCAGCTTGCGGGGGACGGACACCGGGGAGCTGTTTTTT. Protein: CASSLRGTDTGELFF.